Sequencing of this TCR beta chain was carried out in a study of OX40 agonist ivuxolimab in advanced cancers. With respect to the entire study: The costimulatory receptor OX40 (CD134) was targeted by ivuxolimab, a fully human IgG2 agonistic monoclonal antibody. Intravenous ivuxolimab was administered to patients every 2 weeks at six dose levels: 0.01, 0.1, 0.3, 1.5, 3 and 10 mg/kg. Of the approximately 50 dose-escalation patients, hepatocellular carcinoma was present in roughly 19, melanoma in approximately 15, renal cell carcinoma in 9 and head and neck cancer in 9. A male proportion of nearly 85% and a mean age of approximately 62 years, ranging from roughly 23 to 85, were recorded for the dose-escalation cohort. Prior anti-PD-1, anti-PD-L1 or anti-CTLA-4 therapy was permitted, and approximately 40% of dose-escalation patients had received checkpoint inhibitors. Partial responses occurred in three dose-escalation patients: two with cutaneous melanoma and one with hepatocellular carcinoma. The point of sequencing TCRbeta in the periphery was to test whether ivuxolimab changed TCR sequence diversity and drove clonal T-cell expansion. The paper covers the monotherapy dose-escalation part of the phase I ivuxolimab trial, which included N ≈ 50 patients. Broader findings and caveats from the paper: At doses from 0.1 to 3.0 mg/kg, clonal expansion was seen in both CD4+ and CD8+ blood T cells between baseline and week 6. Antigen specificity was not determined for the clonally expanded peripheral T cells. On average, CD8+ T cells showed more expanded clones than CD4+ T cells after ivuxolimab. In partial responders in the 0.1-3.0 mg/kg groups, normalized peripheral clonal expansion was found to be among the lowest, especially among CD8+ T cells. Low levels of normalized T-cell clonal expansion were also seen in some patients who did not respond.

As regards this clone: The antigen it binds to is not known. No per-base quality is available; no much larger clone lies one base away.

Relative to germline, V is 0 bases shorter and J is 0 bases shorter, with 4 bases between their ends. CDR1 and CDR2 are drawn from the germline V gene: SGHRS, YFSETQ. The CDR3 runs 13 residues from the cysteine to the phenylalanine. Only the CDR3 DNA stays, 39 bases, in frame from base 1. The trial excluded patients who had a history of autoimmune disease or who were on systemic immunosuppression. Peripheral blood for TCR sequencing was collected from all dose cohorts at baseline, on cycle 4 day 1, and on cycle 7 day 1. Samples were obtained from an open-label, multicenter, first-in-human phase I dose-escalation trial of ivuxolimab. The trial enrolled adults with locally advanced or metastatic head and neck squamous cell, hepatocellular, melanoma or renal cell carcinoma. Before TCR sequencing, CD4+ T cells and CD8+ T cells from peripheral blood were sorted into separate populations. Genomic DNA was extracted from sorted cells for sequencing of the TCRbeta CDR3 region. The immunoSEQ Assay was used to sequence the TCRbeta CDR3 regions. In its TCRdb copy, this immuneACCESS table keeps in-frame sequences only and misses some clones. Where compared with another copy, unresolved V genes explain less than half of these, and the others have no known cause. The sample table holds under 85,000 clones, of which around 80% were seen once. The biggest ten clones account for around 5% of the sample.

The receptor comes from an adult with an advanced solid tumor such as melanoma, head and neck, liver or kidney cancer. The rearranged segments are TRBV5-1 and TRBJ2-7, with the D gene not clear enough to name. The material was CD4+ or CD8+ T cells sorted from blood, obtained in a trial of the OX40 agonist ivuxolimab. The sequence in DNA is TGCGCCAGCAGCTTGGTCAGCTCCTACGAGCAGTACTTC. This codes for CASSLVSSYEQYF. Reference TRBV5-1 and TRBJ2-7 genes cover what lies past the CDR3, so the full variable domain is KAGVTQTPRYLIKTRGQQVTLSCSPISGHRSVSWYQQTPGQGLQFLFEYFSETQRNKGNFPGRFSGRQFSNSRSEMNVSTLELGDSALYLCASSLVSSYEQYFGPGTRLTVT.